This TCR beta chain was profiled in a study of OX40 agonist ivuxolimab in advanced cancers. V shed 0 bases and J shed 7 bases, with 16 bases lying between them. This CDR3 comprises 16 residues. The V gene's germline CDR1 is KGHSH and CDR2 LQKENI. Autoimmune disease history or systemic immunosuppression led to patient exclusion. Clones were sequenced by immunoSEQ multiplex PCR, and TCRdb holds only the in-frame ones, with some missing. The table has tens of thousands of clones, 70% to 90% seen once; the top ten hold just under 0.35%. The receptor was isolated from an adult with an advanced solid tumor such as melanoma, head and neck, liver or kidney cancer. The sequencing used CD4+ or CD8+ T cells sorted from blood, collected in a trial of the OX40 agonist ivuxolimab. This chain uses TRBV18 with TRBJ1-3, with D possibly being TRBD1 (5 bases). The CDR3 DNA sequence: TGTGCCAGCTCACCACCTGAACCAGGGTGGAGGAACACCATATATTTT. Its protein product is CASSPPEPGWRNTIYF.